This TCR beta chain came from a study of CD8 T cells in ankylosing spondylitis. General study results and limits: Reported data indicate significant enrichment of disease-linked clones within matched ankylosing spondylitis synovial fluid. What seemed typical of ankylosing spondylitis blood was a TCR beta motif built from fewer than ten highly homologous variants.

TCRdb called the 5' RACE reads again in MiXCR, with one record for every CDR3 protein. The sample includes approximately 220,000 distinct CDR3 sequences, 10% of them seen just once. A note on this clonotype: Its antigen remains unidentified.

After removal of 0 bases from V and 3 bases from J, the junction contained 9 bases not matched to a gene. Germline V gives CDR1 SGHRS, CDR2 YFSETQ. This CDR3 contains 16 residues. The clonotype originates from a male donor with ankylosing spondylitis or in good health (not recorded which). What was sequenced was blood, either unsorted or a sorted T cell fraction (not recorded which). V gene TRBV5-1 combines with J gene TRBJ2-7, with 7 bases lining up with TRBD2. CDR3 protein: CASSLDLGGGYYEQYF. CDR3 sequence (DNA): TGCGCCAGCAGCTTGGATCTTGGGGGGGGGTACTACGAGCAGTACTTC.